One T cell receptor (beta chain) is described in this entry. The antigen it recognizes is unknown. Within one base of it there is no much larger clone, and no base qualities were kept. Collaborating institutions collected whole blood in K2EDTA tubes following their own protocols. Collaborator samples were shipped for TCRbeta analysis as frozen whole blood, isolated PBMCs, or DNA extracted from either sample type. The immunoSEQ Assay, a bias-controlled multiplex PCR, was used to amplify TCRbeta CDR3 regions from genomic DNA. Per the source publication's procedure: The number of nucleated cells in each sample was estimated from the amplification of reference gene primers within the assay. To quantify the absolute abundance of each unique TCRbeta CDR3 rearrangement, sequence reads were collapsed and filtered. For each sample, productive Simpson clonality was calculated by taking the square root of Simpson's diversity index across productive rearrangements. The clones in this table, taken by TCRdb from immuneACCESS, are in-frame only. Not every clone is retained; where verified, under half of the shortfall comes from an unresolved V gene, and the cause of the rest is unknown. The V and J calls and clone size were taken over from that table, and D and trimming were inferred from the DNA. The sample table contains around 170,000 clones; only one count was recorded for 86% of them. The ten largest clones add up to under 9.5% of the sample.

This specimen comes from a study of blood T cell repertoires in COVID-19 (dated by TCRdb to 2020 to 2022). Background on the whole study: Samples covering the acute and convalescent phases of COVID-19 were provided by collaborators in the United States, Italy and Spain. The prospective study material was composed of cDNA or gDNA derived from T cells, B-cell-depleted T cells, or PBMCs. Deeply sampled blood TCRbeta repertoires from subjects exposed to, actively infected with, or recovered from COVID-19 were included in the dataset. The repertoires were released in a freely available public database intended as a resource for research on the immune response to SARS-CoV-2. The samples were drawn from two sources: the first 160 participants of the ongoing ImmuneRACE study, and over 1,000 subjects contributed by 6 global collaborators. Nearly every sample came with metadata listing a de-identified subject ID, COVID-19 status, age in years and sex. HLA class I and class II types, where available, came from metadata supplied by the sample provider rather than from assay-based typing.

For CDR1 and CDR2, the germline V gene lists ENHRY and SYGVKD. V drops 2 bases and J drops 0 bases, leaving 11 bases in between. Reading from cysteine to phenylalanine, the CDR3 counts 16 amino acids. The kept DNA is CDR3 alone, 48 bases in frame from the first base. Study-wide conclusions, independent of this receptor: Clinical and demographic metadata were provided uncurated, with the amount varying by source and participant.

Sequenced material: peripheral blood. The rearrangement combines TRBV10-3 with TRBJ2-1, with the D gene call left open. The receptor was isolated from a man aged 45-65 years with active or convalescent COVID-19. The DNA sequence is TGTGCCATCAGTGAGGTTCACGCGAGCTCCTACAATGAGCAGTTCTTC. Protein translation: CAISEVHASSYNEQFF.